A single sample gave rise to the 10 T cell receptor beta chains below, sequenced in a study of shared clonotypes between healthy human individuals. The protocol was immunoSEQ multiplex PCR, while the TCRdb copy is restricted to in-frame clones and leaves out a portion. This table holds about 1 million clones, approximately 76% found once. Sample: memory CD4+ T cells sorted from blood. Subset noted: CD45RA-negative fraction. The receptors come from a man aged 18 to 29 in good health.

The table lists this clone with a few counts. The chain is built from TRBV11-2 and TRBJ1-6; no firm D call. Trimming stripped 3 bases from V and 5 bases from J, with 14 bases between. Per germline, CDR1 SGHAT and CDR2 FQNNGV. The CDR3 totals 16 residues. The CDR3 is CASSFFTYRDNSPLHF. CDR3 in DNA: TGTGCCAGCAGCTTTTTTACGTATAGGGATAATTCACCCCTCCACTTT.

This sequence joins TRBV2 and TRBJ1-1; D is unresolved. The CDR3 covers 11 residues. The V end lost 5 bases, the J end lost 12 bases, and 13 bases lay between the germline ends. CDR1 and CDR2 from the germline V gene are SNHLY and FYNNEI. The CDR3 is CASSRARVTFF. Written as DNA, the CDR3 is TGTGCCAGCAGTCGCGCGCGAGTAACTTTCTTT.

The chain combines TRBV6-4 with TRBJ1-2, with TRBD1 as a possible D gene (5 bases). Germline V gene lookup returns CDR1 MRHNA and CDR2 SNTAGT. V was cut by 9 bases and J by 3 bases, with 20 bases left in between. This CDR3 is built from 15 residues. The DNA of the CDR3 is TGTGCCAGGCCTACCGATAGAGGGGCGGACTATGGCTACACCTTC. It translates to CARPTDRGADYGYTF.

This chain uses TRBV6-1 with TRBJ2-1, with D perhaps assigned TRBD1 or TRBD2 (5 bases each). Germline V gene sequence: CDR1 MNHNS, CDR2 SASEGT. The V end lost 6 bases, the J end lost 4 bases, and 16 bases lay between the germline ends. The CDR3 is made up of 15 amino acids. DNA for the CDR3: TGTGCCAGCAGGGCGACGAGGGACGGATACAATGAGCAGTTCTTC. Translating gives CASRATRDGYNEQFF.

This rearrangement joins TRBV28 to TRBJ1-1, with TRBD1 matching over 7 bases. Germline CDR1 is MDHEN and CDR2 is SYDVKM. J gave up 12 bases and V 3 bases, and 4 bases lay outside the gene matches. The CDR3 is made up of 11 amino acids. The CDR3 bases are TGTGCCAGCAGTTTCCGACAGGGTACTTTCTTT. It encodes CASSFRQGTFF.

On this clone itself: A far larger clone is off by one base, so a read error is likely. The sample has other DNA sequences that encode this CDR3 too. V and J are TRBV28 and TRBJ1-2, with 9 bases that match TRBD1. Germline V lookup: CDR1 MDHEN, CDR2 SYDVKM. The CDR3 is 14 residues long. The trim removed 6 bases at V and 2 bases at J, leaving 4 bases unmatched. CDR3 protein: CASSPGTGNYGYTF. For the CDR3, the DNA is TGTGCCAGCAGCCCCGGGACAGGGAACTATGGCTACACCTTC.

This sequence joins TRBV11-3 and TRBJ2-3; maybe TRBD1 (5 bases). This CDR3 spans 15 amino acids. Per germline, CDR1 SGHNT and CDR2 YENEEA. Trimming removed 3 bases from V and 5 bases from J, with 15 bases in between. The CDR3 coding sequence is TGTGCCAGCAGCTTGGGGCTAGGCGGCTTAGATACGCAGTATTTT. Protein sequence: CASSLGLGGLDTQYF.

This clone has just a few counts. The V call is TRBV29-1, the J call TRBJ1-2; 8 bases match TRBD1. Trimming removed 4 bases from V and 3 bases from J; junction bases left unmatched: 4. The CDR3 has 13 amino acids. Germline CDR1 SQVTM, CDR2 ANQGSEA. The CDR3 sequence: CSVGTGNYYGYTF. CDR3 coding DNA: TGCAGCGTTGGGACAGGGAACTACTATGGCTACACCTTC.

The chain uses TRBV6-5 and TRBJ2-7; 10 bases align to TRBD2. This CDR3 has 15 residues. Germline trimming cut 1 base from V and 7 bases from J; bases unmatched to any gene: 7. Germline assignment: CDR1 MNHEY and CDR2 SVGAGI. The CDR3 here is CASSYFTSGAREQYF. For the CDR3, the DNA is TGTGCCAGCAGTTACTTTACTAGCGGGGCGAGGGAGCAGTACTTC.

The V and J genes are TRBV5-1 and TRBJ2-7, with a weak D call TRBD2 (5 bases). This CDR3 has 15 amino acids. Germline CDR1 reads SGHRS; CDR2 reads YFSETQ. The germline V and J ends were trimmed by 0 bases and 4 bases, with 14 bases remaining between them. The CDR3 sequence: CASSLAETGSYEQYF. The CDR3 DNA sequence: TGCGCCAGCAGCTTGGCCGAAACGGGGAGTTACGAGCAGTACTTC.